This T cell receptor (beta chain) was observed in a study of Tregs in tolerant kidney transplant recipients. Overall study results and limits: Biological reproducibility was not directly addressed, but technical replication error appeared minimal.

Data came from immunoSEQ multiplex PCR; TCRdb stores just in-frame clones and leaves some out. The sample holds about 120,000 clones, 92% seen once. Worth noting for this clone: Its specificity is not known.

CD4+CD25+CD127- Tregs, CD4+CD25- non-Tregs, CD4 and CD8 cells were sorted. This CDR3 is 13 amino acids long. Germline V gene data show CDR1 as MNHEY and CDR2 as SVGAGI. V lost 4 bases and J 1 base, leaving 7 bases between the germline ends. This clonotype was obtained from a human donor in good health. V usage is TRBV6-5 and J usage is TRBJ1-1; D gene uncertain. Sequenced material: CD4+ T cells from blood. CDR3 in amino acids: CASSLIKNTEAFF. The CDR3 DNA follows: TGTGCCAGCAGTTTAATAAAGAACACTGAAGCTTTCTTT.